Below, one T cell receptor beta chain is given with its context. Its specificity is unknown. Trimming took 5 bases from V and 2 from J; bases not matched to a gene: 5. Per germline, CDR1 SGHTA and CDR2 FQGNSA. The CDR3 loop spans 14 amino acids. Profiled with immunoSEQ multiplex PCR; TCRdb holds only in-frame clones, not every one. Of roughly 110,000 clones detected, around 93% appear once; the ten largest clones hold about 3.3%. This entry comes from a study of CD4+ T cells in melanoma. Study outcomes and limitations: Neoantigen-specific CD4+ T cells in melanoma reportedly had diverse differentiation states.

The genes are TRBV7-2 and TRBJ2-7, with TRBD1 matching 8 bases. The sequence derives from a human donor with melanoma. The sequenced material came from peripheral blood. CDR3 sequence (DNA): TGTGCCAGCAGCCCTGACAGGGGCACCTACGAGCAGTACTTC. This translates into CASSPDRGTYEQYF.